Listed here are 31 T cell receptor beta chains from one sample, sequenced in a study of blood T cells in healthy people across ages. Using a J-beta primer mix together with a sample-barcoded 5' primer, a second PCR was run for roughly 6 to 11 cycles. TCRdb re-called the 5' RACE reads with MiXCR, one entry per CDR3 protein. The sample contains 1 million to 1.2 million distinct CDR3 sequences, more than 30% of which appear only once. The sample was blood. The receptors come from a man younger than 35 in good health.

There are a few counts of this clonotype. This rearrangement joins TRBV4-3 to TRBJ2-3, with 7 bases lining up with TRBD2. Germline V gene lookup returns CDR1 LGHNA and CDR2 YSLEER. The length of the CDR3 is 15 residues. Trimming removed 2 bases from V and 1 base from J; junction bases left unmatched: 3. CDR3 in DNA: TGCGCCAGCAGCCAACTAGCGGTAGGCACAGATACGCAGTATTTT. Amino acids: CASSQLAVGTDTQYF.

V is TRBV28 and J is TRBJ1-5; perhaps TRBD1 as D (5 bases). V shed 5 bases and J shed 5 bases, with 19 bases lying between them. Germline V gives CDR1 MDHEN, CDR2 SYDVKM. The CDR3 has 16 amino acids. CDR3 nucleotide sequence: TGTGCCAGCAGTCCACCAGTGAGTGGGGACGATCAGCCCCAGCATTTT. It yields the protein CASSPPVSGDDQPQHF.

This clonotype was observed a single time. The gene calls are TRBV7-2 and TRBJ2-1; no reliable D call. The CDR3 is 14 amino acids. Germline V gene sequence: CDR1 SGHTA, CDR2 FQGNSA. Trimming took 7 bases from V and 6 from J, leaving 16 bases between them. The CDR3 loop reads CASIPKPYLNEQFF. The CDR3 DNA sequence: TGTGCCAGCATACCGAAGCCCTATCTCAATGAGCAGTTCTTC. Full variable domain (remainder filled in from reference TRBV7-2 and TRBJ2-1): GAGVSQSPSNKVTEKGKDVELRCDPISGHTALYWYRQSLGQGLEFLIYFQGNSAPDKSGLPSDRFSAERTGGSVSTLTIQRTQQEDSAVYLCASIPKPYLNEQFFGPGTRLTVL.

This chain joins TRBV12-3 or TRBV12-4 and TRBJ2-1; weak D call: TRBD1 (6 bases). With 6 bases removed from V and 8 bases from J, the gap between germline ends came to 14 bases. CDR3 length: 13 residues. The CDR3 DNA reads TGTGCCAGCAGCATACAGGGTAGCGATGAGCAGTTCTTC. It translates to CASSIQGSDEQFF.

This clonotype came up a few times. This sequence joins TRBV27 and TRBJ1-2, with 7 nucleotides matching TRBD1. The germline gives CDR1 MNHEY, CDR2 SMNVEV (reference sequence). There are 14 residues in the CDR3. V shed 3 bases and J 8 bases; nucleotides not matched to a gene: 9. The CDR3 is CASSFTRDREGYTF. Written as DNA, the CDR3 is TGTGCCAGCAGTTTTACCCGGGACAGAGAAGGCTACACCTTC.

This rearrangement joins TRBV7-6 to TRBJ1-2; D ambiguous. Germline CDR1 is SGHVS and CDR2 is FNYEAQ. This CDR3 has 14 amino acids. With 1 base removed from V and 2 bases from J, the gap between germline ends came to 8 bases. DNA for the CDR3: TGTGCCAGCAGCTTAGTGCTGCACAACTATGGCTACACCTTC. Protein sequence: CASSLVLHNYGYTF.

The chain employs TRBV27 and TRBJ1-1; D is perhaps TRBD1 (5 bases). Between the trimmed V and J ends, which lost 5 bases and 8 bases, there was a span of 15 bases. This CDR3 has 13 amino acids. The V gene's germline CDR1 is MNHEY and CDR2 SMNVEV (reference sequence). In DNA, the CDR3 is TGTGCCAGCAGTATCCTCGACAGTTCGGAAGCTTTCTTT. Translating gives CASSILDSSEAFF.

The V gene is TRBV6-5, the J gene TRBJ2-1; D is undetermined. The CDR3 covers 12 residues. Trimming removed 6 bases from V and 7 bases from J, with 10 bases in between. The V gene's germline CDR1 is MNHEY and CDR2 SVGAGI. CDR3 amino acids: CASRYGINEQFF. CDR3 bases: TGTGCCAGCAGATACGGTATTAATGAGCAGTTCTTC.

The chain is built from TRBV7-2 and TRBJ1-2, with D tentatively TRBD1 (6 bases). CDR3 length: 14 residues. The germline V and J ends were trimmed by 0 bases and 8 bases, with 13 bases remaining between them. CDR1 is SGHTA, CDR2 FQGNSA, per germline. CDR3 nucleotides: TGTGCCAGCAGCTTAGCTGGGGACAACAGAGGCTACACCTTC. Its protein is CASSLAGDNRGYTF.

The J gene is TRBJ2-1, the V gene TRBV5-1; 14 bases are shared with TRBD2. Looked up from germline, CDR1 is SGHRS and CDR2 is YFSETQ. J gave up 10 bases and V 1 base, and 7 bases lay outside the gene matches. The CDR3 loop spans 16 amino acids. The CDR3 protein is CASSLSTSGGVAEQFF. The CDR3, as DNA: TGCGCCAGCAGCTTGTCGACTAGCGGGGGGGTGGCGGAGCAGTTCTTC.

This clonotype was picked up many times. J is TRBJ2-5 and V is TRBV6-5; D is ambiguous. Germline CDR1 MNHEY, CDR2 SVGAGI. This CDR3 is 13 amino acids long. Trimming stripped 0 bases from V and 5 bases from J, with 7 bases between. In nucleotides, the CDR3 is TGTGCCAGCAGTTACTCGTTTGGGGAGACCCAGTACTTC. The encoded protein is CASSYSFGETQYF.

A note on this clonotype: Given a much more abundant clone one base away, this may be a read error. The genes are TRBV29-1 and TRBJ2-3; maybe TRBD2 (7 bases). Germline CDR1 and CDR2: SQVTM and ANQGSEA. This CDR3 contains 13 residues. This CDR3 reads CSVTGRGTGTQYF. For the CDR3, the DNA is TGCAGCGTCACAGGGAGGGGCACAGGTACGCAGTATTTT.

As regards this clonotype: With a much larger clone just one base away, this may be a read error. The chain links TRBV4-2 to TRBJ2-1; no clear D. CDR3 length: 14 amino acids. Germline assignment: CDR1 LGHNA and CDR2 YNFKEQ. With 5 bases removed from V and 5 bases from J, the gap between germline ends came to 13 bases. The CDR3 DNA is TGTGCCAGCAGCAAAGTAGGAGTCGACAATGAGCAGTTCTTC. This codes for CASSKVGVDNEQFF.

This chain connects TRBV7-3 to TRBJ2-3, with D unresolved. Germline V gives CDR1 SGHTA, CDR2 FQGTGA. The V end was cut by 5 bases, the J end by 4 bases, with 13 bases between. This CDR3 has 14 residues. CDR3 region: CASSPGDPSDTQYF. The DNA for the CDR3 is TGTGCCAGCAGCCCCGGAGACCCATCAGATACGCAGTATTTT.

The V gene is TRBV2, the J gene TRBJ1-5, with TRBD1 identical over 7 bases. The length of the CDR3 is 13 residues. Germline V gene data show CDR1 as SNHLY and CDR2 as FYNNEI. V lost 3 bases to trimming and J lost 11 bases; unmatched junction nucleotides: 7. CDR3 amino acids: CASSDGRGWTQHF. As DNA, the CDR3 is TGTGCCAGCAGTGACGGCAGGGGGTGGACCCAGCATTTT.

The gene calls are TRBV13 and TRBJ1-3, with D possibly TRBD1 on 5 matching bases. The CDR3 spans 17 residues. V lost 3 bases to trimming and J lost 2 bases, with 17 bases between them. The germline gives CDR1 PRHDT, CDR2 FYEKMQ (reference sequence). The CDR3 nucleotides read TGTGCCAGCAGCTTGGCAGGGAGGGGTGGAGCTGGAAACACCATATATTTT. Protein sequence: CASSLAGRGGAGNTIYF. Full variable domain (remainder filled in from reference TRBV13 and TRBJ1-3): AAGVIQSPRHLIKEKRETATLKCYPIPRHDTVYWYQQGPGQDPQFLISFYEKMQSDKGSIPDRFSAQQFSDYHSELNMSSLELGDSALYFCASSLAGRGGAGNTIYFGEGSWLTVV.

This clonotype has a count of ten or more. The J gene is TRBJ2-1, the V gene TRBV20-1; D remains unclear. The CDR3 covers 9 residues. Germline CDR1 and CDR2: DFQATT and SNEGSKA (reference sequence). Trimming shortened V by 6 bases and J by 4 bases, and 1 base separated the two germline ends. The CDR3 DNA reads as TGCAGTGCATACAATGAGCAGTTCTTC. As protein: CSAYNEQFF.

The V and J genes are TRBV29-1 and TRBJ2-3; D unresolved. CDR1 is SQVTM, CDR2 ANQGSEA, per germline. V lost 4 bases and J lost 0, with 14 bases in between. The CDR3 is 15 residues long. CDR3: CSVGPVDSSTDTQYF. In nucleotides, the CDR3 is TGCAGCGTTGGGCCTGTAGACTCTAGCACAGATACGCAGTATTTT.

The CDR3 DNA reads as TGCAGCGTTGTCGACAGGGGGTTGACCCAGTACTTC. Translating it yields CSVVDRGLTQYF. The chain combines TRBV29-1 with TRBJ2-5; 9 bases are shared with TRBD1. With 4 bases clipped from V and 7 bases from J, the junction kept 4 bases outside the gene matches. The germline V gene has CDR1 SQVTM and CDR2 ANQGSEA. The CDR3 consists of 12 residues.

Of note for this clonotype: Sequence at one end of the junction differs from germline and may be a read error. The rearrangement links TRBV12-3 or TRBV12-4 to TRBJ1-5; D gene unclear. The CDR3 runs 12 residues. The DNA of the CDR3 is TGTGCCAGCAGTTCCGGCAGTCAGCCCCGGCATTTT. This encodes CASSSGSQPRHF.

The chain joins TRBV29-1 to TRBJ1-4; D unclear. V dropped 7 bases and J dropped 8 bases, with 17 bases sitting between them. The CDR3 sequence is 13 residues long. The germline V gene has CDR1 SQVTM and CDR2 ANQGSEA. The chain's CDR3 is CSAWSQEGEKLFF. The CDR3 DNA is TGCAGCGCCTGGTCTCAGGAAGGGGAAAAACTGTTTTTT.

V usage is TRBV7-9 and J usage is TRBJ1-5; 10 bases agree with TRBD1. V trimming: 1 base; J trimming: 3 bases; junction bases outside the gene matches: 9. The germline V gene encodes CDR1 SEHNR and CDR2 FQNEAQ (reference sequence). There are 18 residues in the CDR3. This CDR3 is CASSLGTGGTLVNQPQHF. DNA of the CDR3: TGTGCCAGCAGCTTAGGGACAGGGGGAACGCTAGTCAATCAGCCCCAGCATTTT. Based on the CDR3 plus reference TRBV7-9 and TRBJ1-5, the full variable domain is DTGVSQNPRHKITKRGQNVTFRCDPISEHNRLYWYRQTLGQGPEFLTYFQNEAQLEKSRLLSDRFSAERPKGSFSTLEIQRTEQGDSAMYLCASSLGTGGTLVNQPQHFGDGTRLSIL.

This clonotype was seen more than once but under ten times. CDR3 sequence (DNA): TGTGCCAGCAGCCAAGAGGGGGCCCGAAAAACAGATACGCAGTATTTT. Encoded protein: CASSQEGARKTDTQYF. V gene TRBV3-1 combines with J gene TRBJ2-3, with D maybe TRBD1 (6 bases). V lost 0 bases and J lost 3, with 13 bases in between. Per germline, CDR1 LGHDT and CDR2 YNNKEL (reference sequence). The CDR3 covers 16 residues.

This chain connects TRBV20-1 to TRBJ1-6; 8 nucleotides agree with TRBD1. From germline, CDR1 is DFQATT and CDR2 SNEGSKA (reference sequence). The CDR3 is 14 amino acids. V lost 3 bases and J lost 7; bases outside the gene matches: 5. The CDR3 DNA sequence: TGCAGTGCTAGTCCTGGACAGGGAAATTCACCCCTCCACTTT. Amino acid sequence: CSASPGQGNSPLHF.

The genes are TRBV27 and TRBJ1-1; D unclear. Germline CDR1 is MNHEY and CDR2 is SMNVEV (reference sequence). V was clipped by 2 bases and J by 1 base, with 8 bases between them. This CDR3 comprises 14 residues. CDR3 sequence reads: CASSLANGNTEAFF. The CDR3 DNA sequence: TGTGCCAGCAGTTTAGCGAATGGGAACACTGAAGCTTTCTTT.

This clonotype was seen only once. V and J are TRBV12-3 or TRBV12-4 and TRBJ1-1, with D perhaps matching TRBD1 (5 bases). The CDR3 length is 15 residues. Between the trimmed V and J ends, which lost 6 bases and 0 bases, there was a span of 14 bases. The CDR3 reads CASSWAAGMNTEAFF. In DNA form, the CDR3 reads TGTGCCAGCAGCTGGGCGGCAGGGATGAACACTGAAGCTTTCTTT.

V and J are TRBV11-2 and TRBJ2-7, with 10 bases fitting TRBD1. Trimming at V came to 2 bases and at J to 0 bases, leaving 10 bases not matched to a gene. Germline V gene lookup returns CDR1 SGHAT and CDR2 FQNNGV. The CDR3 sequence is 18 residues long. CDR3 residues: CASSLSTGGRSDSYEQYF. DNA of the CDR3: TGTGCCAGCAGCTTATCGACAGGGGGCCGATCCGACTCCTACGAGCAGTACTTC.

The chain has TRBV7-2 and TRBJ2-3; D is unresolved. The germline CDR1 and CDR2 sequences are SGHTA and FQGNSA. Deletions cut 7 bases from V and 4 bases from J, with 15 bases between. This CDR3 region has 14 residues. CDR3 amino acids: CASTPLPRPDTQYF. DNA of the CDR3: TGTGCCAGCACCCCGCTACCCCGACCAGATACGCAGTATTTT.

The chain couples TRBV12-3 or TRBV12-4 to TRBJ2-5; TRBD2 might be the D (7 bases). This CDR3 has 15 amino acids. Deletions cut 5 bases from V and 0 bases from J, with 13 bases between. The CDR3 region has the DNA TGTGCCAGCAGTCCCAAGGGGGGGTACCAAGAGACCCAGTACTTC. Amino acid sequence: CASSPKGGYQETQYF.

The chain recombines TRBV6-2 or TRBV6-3 with TRBJ1-1, with unresolved D. Looked up from germline, CDR1 is MNHEY and CDR2 is SVGEGT. The CDR3 covers 10 residues. The V end lost 5 bases, the J end lost 6 bases, and 4 bases lay between the germline ends. CDR3: CASSEAEAFF. For the CDR3, the DNA is TGTGCCAGCAGTGAGGCTGAAGCTTTCTTT.

This CDR3 reads CSARERGSYEQYF. DNA for the CDR3: TGCAGTGCTAGAGAACGGGGCTCCTACGAGCAGTACTTC. The chain is built from TRBV20-1 and TRBJ2-7, with TRBD2 as a possible D gene (5 bases). Germline loops: CDR1 DFQATT, CDR2 SNEGSKA (reference sequence). The CDR3 is 13 amino acids. V was shortened by 0 bases and J by 0 bases, with 6 bases between the two germline ends.